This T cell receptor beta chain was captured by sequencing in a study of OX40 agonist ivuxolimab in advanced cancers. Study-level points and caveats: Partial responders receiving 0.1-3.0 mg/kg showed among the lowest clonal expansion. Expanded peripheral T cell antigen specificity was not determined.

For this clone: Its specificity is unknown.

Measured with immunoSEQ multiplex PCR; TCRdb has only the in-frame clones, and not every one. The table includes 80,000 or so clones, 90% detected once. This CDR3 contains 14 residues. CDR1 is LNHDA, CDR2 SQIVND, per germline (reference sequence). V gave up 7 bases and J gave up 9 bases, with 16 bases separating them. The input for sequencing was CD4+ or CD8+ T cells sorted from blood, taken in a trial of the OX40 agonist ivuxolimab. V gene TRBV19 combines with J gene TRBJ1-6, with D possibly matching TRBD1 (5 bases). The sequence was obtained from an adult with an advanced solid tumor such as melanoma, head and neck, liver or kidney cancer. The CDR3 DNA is TGTGCCAGTAATTCGGGACCCAGTCCTTCACCCCTCCACTTT. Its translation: CASNSGPSPSPLHF.